What follows are 9 T cell receptor beta chains derived from one specimen sequenced in a study of early T cells in non-severe SARS-CoV-2 infection. In TCRdb, the 5' RACE reads were re-called with MiXCR into one record per CDR3 protein. The sample holds 46,000 or so distinct CDR3 sequences, about 4% seen once. The sample comprised whole blood. These receptors were taken from an adult who was a healthcare worker with PCR-confirmed SARS-CoV-2 infection or an uninfected control (not recorded which).

The table lists this clonotype with a few counts. The gene calls are TRBV4-1 and TRBJ1-2; TRBD1 aligns across 7 bases. Per the germline V gene, CDR1 is MGHRA and CDR2 is YSYEKL. The V and J ends lost 3 bases and 5 bases, in that order; junction bases with no gene match: 6. CDR3 size: 14 residues. CDR3 residues: CASSQTGLIYGYTF. The CDR3, as DNA: TGCGCCAGCAGCCAGACAGGGCTTATATATGGCTACACCTTC.

In this sample, this clonotype turned up many times. The CDR3 DNA follows: TGTGCCACATCGACAGGGGGCCACAATGAGCAGTTCTTC. It yields the protein CATSTGGHNEQFF. The chain couples TRBV19 to TRBJ2-1; TRBD1 matches 10 bases. Unmatched junction bases numbered 5, after V lost 10 bases and J lost 5 bases. Germline values: CDR1 LNHDA, CDR2 SQIVND (reference sequence). CDR3 length equals 13 residues.

In this sample, this clonotype turned up many times. This rearrangement joins TRBV29-1 to TRBJ2-1; TRBD2 agrees at 7 bases. V shed 7 bases, J shed 9 bases, and the junction held 9 bases outside the gene matches. This CDR3 has 12 residues. Germline CDR1 is SQVTM and CDR2 is ANQGSEA. CDR3 nucleotides: TGCAGCGGAGCCGGGACTACGGGTGAGCAGTTCTTC. This codes for CSGAGTTGEQFF.

The gene calls are TRBV4-1 and TRBJ2-4, with 12 bases lining up with TRBD2. The junction had 12 bases not matched to a gene; V was cut back by 3 bases and J by 0 bases. Germline V gives CDR1 MGHRA, CDR2 YSYEKL. This CDR3 contains 20 residues. For the CDR3, the DNA is TGCGCCAGCAGCCACCGCAGTCTCGCTAGCGGGAGGGAAGCCAAAAACATTCAGTACTTC. It specifies CASSHRSLASGREAKNIQYF.

This clonotype was observed many times. The V gene is TRBV20-1, the J gene TRBJ2-2; D gene uncertain. There are 12 residues in the CDR3. Germline assignment: CDR1 DFQATT and CDR2 SNEGSKA (reference sequence). The CDR3 coding sequence is TGCAGCGCACGCGTACACACCGGGGAGCTGTTTTTT. It encodes CSARVHTGELFF.

A word on this clonotype: Since a much larger clone is just one base distant, this may be a read error. The rearrangement joins TRBV7-3 to TRBJ2-1, with D possibly TRBD2 on 7 matching bases. Deletions cut 5 bases from V and 12 bases from J, with 23 bases between. Germline CDR1 is SGHTA and CDR2 is FQGTGA. CDR3 length equals 15 residues. CDR3 sequence: CASSQQAGAAVAQFF. CDR3 coding DNA: TGTGCCAGCAGCCAGCAGGCGGGGGCGGCGGTTGCGCAGTTCTTC.

There are many counts of this clonotype. The V call is TRBV19, the J call TRBJ2-6; TRBD2 might be the D (5 bases). The CDR3 spans 12 residues. Trimming took off 11 bases at V and 0 bases at J, with 5 bases between the two ends. Germline values: CDR1 LNHDA, CDR2 SQIVND (reference sequence). The CDR3 loop is CAGSSGANVLTF. The CDR3 coding sequence is TGTGCCGGGAGCTCTGGGGCCAACGTCCTGACTTTC. Supplemented by reference TRBV19 and TRBJ2-6, the full variable domain reads DGGITQSPKYLFRKEGQNVTLSCEQNLNHDAMYWYRQDPGQGLRLIYYSQIVNDFQKGDIAEGYSVSREKKESFPLTVTSAQKNPTAFYLCAGSSGANVLTFGAGSRLTVL.

This clonotype was seen more than once but under ten times. The chain couples TRBV5-6 to TRBJ2-4; no firm D call. V was shortened by 0 bases and J by 0 bases, with 4 bases between the two germline ends. CDR3 length equals 14 residues. Germline CDR1 is SGHDT and CDR2 is YYEEEE. CDR3 protein: CASSLEGAKNIQYF. The CDR3 DNA is TGTGCCAGCAGCTTGGAGGGAGCCAAAAACATTCAGTACTTC.

In this sample, this clonotype turned up a few times. This rearrangement joins TRBV9 to TRBJ2-3; 10 bases agree with TRBD2. Trimming removed 0 bases from V and 7 bases from J; junction bases left unmatched: 5. In germline, CDR1 is SGDLS, CDR2 YYNGEE. The CDR3 length is 15 residues. The DNA of the CDR3 is TGTGCCAGCAGCGTAGCGGCTAGCGGGAGTTATACGCAGTATTTT. It encodes CASSVAASGSYTQYF.